These T cell receptor delta chains were read from a single sample in a study of gamma-delta T cells after stem cell transplantation. TCRdb called clones anew from the RT-PCR reads with CATT. This sample has approximately 4,200 delta-chain clones, with 1.5% to 2.5% found just once. Input material: gamma-delta T cells. The receptors derive from a human donor. It is not recorded whose cells these are; they may come from a transplant donor. The CDR3 runs from the conserved cysteine through the conserved F or W. A D gene is named only where the DNA matches it firmly. Some rows have no size entry. The others give once, few or many, or a class for an expanded clone.

V: TRDV2; J: TRDJ1; size: NA; D: TRDD3; DNA: TGTGCCTGTGACATACTGGGGGATAACAGCCCCTCTTACACCGATAAACTCATCTTT; CDR3: CACDILGDNSPSYTDKLIF
V: TRDV2; J: TRDJ1; size: medium-sized; D: TRDD3; DNA: TGTGCCTGTGACCCCCTTGATGGGGGATTCCCCCCTGGAACCGATAAACTCATCTTT; CDR3: CACDPLDGGFPPGTDKLIF
V: TRDV2; J: TRDJ1; size: medium-sized; D: TRDD3; DNA: TGTGCCTGTGACCCTTTGACTGGGGGACATCAACGTAAGCTCAAACTCATCTTT; CDR3: CACDPLTGGHQRKLKLIF
V: TRDV2; J: TRDJ1; size: few; D: TRDD3; DNA: TGTGCCTGTGACATACTGGGGGATACTAAGCCCGATAAACTCATCTTT; CDR3: CACDILGDTKPDKLIF
V: TRDV2; J: TRDJ1; size: NA; D: TRDD3; DNA: TGTGCCTGTGACACCGTCCTGGGGGACCCGAAACAATACACCGATAAACTCATCTTT; CDR3: CACDTVLGDPKQYTDKLIF
V: TRDV2; J: TRDJ1; size: few; D: NA; DNA: TGTGCCTGTGACACCGTGATAACCCCCACCGATAAACTCATCTTT; CDR3: CACDTVITPTDKLIF
V: TRDV2; J: TRDJ1; size: NA; D: TRDD3; DNA: TGTGCCTGTGACAGTGTACTGGGGGATAAACTCATCTTT; CDR3: CACDSVLGDKLIF
V: TRDV2; J: TRDJ1; size: few; D: NA; DNA: TGTGCCTGTGACACCCTCTCTGCCCTTGTACAAAGGCACACCGATAAACTCATCTTT; CDR3: CACDTLSALVQRHTDKLIF
V: TRDV2; J: TRDJ3; size: few; D: NA; DNA: TGTGCCTGTGACACCGTGCTGCCCAGCTCCTGGGACACCCGACAGATGTTTTTC; CDR3: CACDTVLPSSWDTRQMFF
V: TRDV2; J: TRDJ1; size: medium-sized; D: TRDD3; DNA: TGTGCCTGTGACACTCTGGGGGATGACACCGATAAACTCATCTTT; CDR3: CACDTLGDDTDKLIF
V: TRDV2; J: TRDJ1; size: medium-sized; D: TRDD3; DNA: TGTGCCTGTGACACCGTTACTGGGGGACAAAGCAACAATAAACTCATCTTT; CDR3: CACDTVTGGQSNNKLIF
V: TRDV2; J: TRDJ1; size: NA; D: TRDD3; DNA: TGTGCCTGTGACACCCTGCTACTGGGGGATACGCGGGACCGCAAGGACGTTTACACCGATAAACTCATCTTT; CDR3: CACDTLLLGDTRDRKDVYTDKLIF
V: TRDV2; J: TRDJ1; size: NA; D: TRDD3; DNA: TGTGCCTGTGATATCCTGGGGGCCAAAAGCAATAAACTCATCTTT; CDR3: CACDILGAKSNKLIF
V: TRDV2; J: TRDJ1; size: few; D: TRDD3; DNA: TGTGCCTGTGACCTACTGGGGGTACTACACACCGATAAACTCATCTTT; CDR3: CACDLLGVLHTDKLIF
V: TRDV2; J: TRDJ1; size: NA; D: TRDD3; DNA: TGTGCCTGTGACCCCCTCGATGGGGGATACGGGACAAGGACCGATAAACTCATCTTT; CDR3: CACDPLDGGYGTRTDKLIF
V: TRDV2; J: TRDJ3; size: few; D: TRDD3; DNA: TGTGCCTGTGACACCGTGGGGGATACGCGGAAAAGAAGCTCCTGGGACACCCGACAGATGTTTTTC; CDR3: CACDTVGDTRKRSSWDTRQMFF
V: TRDV2; J: TRDJ3; size: NA; D: NA; DNA: TGTGCCTGTGACACCGTTGGGATCGAGGGTAAATCCTGGGACACCCGACAGATGTTTTTC; CDR3: CACDTVGIEGKSWDTRQMFF
V: TRDV2; J: TRDJ1; size: NA; D: TRDD3; DNA: TGTGCCTGTGACACGGTCTATGGGGGGGATACGCTAGTCGATAAACTCATCTTT; CDR3: CACDTVYGGDTLVDKLIF
V: TRDV2; J: TRDJ1; size: medium-sized; D: TRDD3; DNA: TGTGCCTGTGACACCGTGGCGATACTGGGGGAAAGCGATAAACTCATCTTT; CDR3: CACDTVAILGESDKLIF
V: TRDV2; J: TRDJ1; size: NA; D: NA; DNA: TGTGCCTGTGACTTACTGGGGGACCTTCCTATGGGGGAACTCATCTTT; CDR3: CACDLLGDLPMGELIF
V: TRDV2; J: TRDJ3; size: few; D: NA; DNA: TGTGCCTGTGACACCGTAGTGGCCGGCTTGGGGAACCGTTGGGGTCCGATGATAACTGACTCCTGGGACACCCGACAGATGTTTTTC; CDR3: CACDTVVAGLGNRWGPMITDSWDTRQMFF
V: TRDV2; J: TRDJ1; size: few; D: TRDD3; DNA: TGTGCCTGTGACTTACTGGGGGTCGCCACCGATAAACTCATCTTT; CDR3: CACDLLGVATDKLIF
V: TRDV2; J: TRDJ1; size: medium-sized; D: NA; DNA: TGTGCCTGTGACACGATAGGGGTGATACGCGAGAAGCCCACCGATAAACTCATCTTT; CDR3: CACDTIGVIREKPTDKLIF
V: TRDV2; J: TRDJ1; size: few; D: NA; DNA: TGTGCCTGTGACACAATGGCTGGGGATTCCACCGATAAACTCATCTTT; CDR3: CACDTMAGDSTDKLIF
V: TRDV2; J: TRDJ1; size: few; D: NA; DNA: TGTGCCTGTGACACGGGATGGGACCCTACTGGTCAGCCCCCCTTGTCGAAACTCATCTTT; CDR3: CACDTGWDPTGQPPLSKLIF
V: TRDV2; J: TRDJ1; size: medium-sized; D: TRDD3; DNA: TGTGCCTGTGACCCAATTTCCCCTTACTGGGGGACGTACACCGATAAACTCATCTTT; CDR3: CACDPISPYWGTYTDKLIF
V: TRDV2; J: TRDJ1; size: NA; D: TRDD3; DNA: TGTGCCTGTGACACGCTGGGGGATACGCGAAGCGATAAGCTCATCTTT; CDR3: CACDTLGDTRSDKLIF
V: TRDV2; J: TRDJ1; size: NA; D: TRDD3; DNA: TGTGCCTGTGACACCTTAAACCTGGGGGATACGCGTGCTGGGGACACCGATAAACTCATCTTT; CDR3: CACDTLNLGDTRAGDTDKLIF
V: TRDV1; J: TRDJ1; size: NA; D: NA; DNA: TGTGCCCTTGGGGAACTAGATTCTCTGGGACCCCACCGCTTTTACACCGATAAACTCATCTTT; CDR3: CALGELDSLGPHRFYTDKLIF
V: TRDV2; J: TRDJ1; size: few; D: TRDD3; DNA: TGTGCCTGTGACACCGTTACTGGGGGATACGACACCGATAAACTCATCTTT; CDR3: CACDTVTGGYDTDKLIF
V: TRDV2; J: TRDJ1; size: few; D: TRDD3; DNA: TGTGCCTGTGACTCCCTTATACTGGGGGAAAACACCGATAAACTCATCTTT; CDR3: CACDSLILGENTDKLIF
V: TRDV2; J: TRDJ1; size: medium-sized; D: TRDD3; DNA: TGTGCCTGTGACACGATCCCAACACTGGGGGCTTACACCGATAAACTCATCTTT; CDR3: CACDTIPTLGAYTDKLIF
V: TRDV2; J: TRDJ1; size: many; D: TRDD3; DNA: TGTGCCTGTGAAAGTCTGGGGGCCTCGTACACCGATAAACTCATCTTT; CDR3: CACESLGASYTDKLIF
V: TRDV2; J: TRDJ1; size: medium-sized; D: TRDD3; DNA: TGTGCCTGTGAGGGACTGGGGGATATGGAACCCGATAAACTCATCTTT; CDR3: CACEGLGDMEPDKLIF
V: TRDV2; J: TRDJ1; size: few; D: NA; DNA: TGTGCCTGTGACGTCCTACGCTCTGGGGGGTACACCGATAAACTCATCTTT; CDR3: CACDVLRSGGYTDKLIF
V: TRDV2; J: TRDJ3; size: large; D: NA; DNA: TGTGCCTGTGACACCGCGGGACCTGGTGAGCGGGGAAAAGCCTGGGACACCCGACAGATGTTTTTC; CDR3: CACDTAGPGERGKAWDTRQMFF
V: TRDV2; J: TRDJ1; size: NA; D: TRDD3; DNA: TGTGCCTGTGACCGCGTACTGGGGGATACGGAGGGGCACACCGATAAACTCATCTTT; CDR3: CACDRVLGDTEGHTDKLIF
V: TRDV2; J: TRDJ1; size: medium-sized; D: TRDD3; DNA: TGTGCCTGTGACACCGTTGGGATCCTAGGGGTACTGGGGGATAGATCGTACACCGATAAACTCATCTTT; CDR3: CACDTVGILGVLGDRSYTDKLIF